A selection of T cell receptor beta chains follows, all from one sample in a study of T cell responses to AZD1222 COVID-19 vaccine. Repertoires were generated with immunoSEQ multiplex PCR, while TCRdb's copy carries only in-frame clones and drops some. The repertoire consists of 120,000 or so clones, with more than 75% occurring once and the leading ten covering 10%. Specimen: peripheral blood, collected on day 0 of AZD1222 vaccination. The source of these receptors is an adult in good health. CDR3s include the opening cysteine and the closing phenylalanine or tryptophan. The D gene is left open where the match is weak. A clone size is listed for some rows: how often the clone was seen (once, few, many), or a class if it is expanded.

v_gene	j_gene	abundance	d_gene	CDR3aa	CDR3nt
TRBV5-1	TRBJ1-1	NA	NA	CASFLQTNTEAFF	TGCGCCAGCTTCCTACAGACGAACACTGAAGCTTTCTTT
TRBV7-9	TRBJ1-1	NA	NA	CASSPRGDTEAFF	TGTGCCAGCAGCCCGAGGGGGGACACTGAAGCTTTCTTT
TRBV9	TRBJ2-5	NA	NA	CASSDGVGSTRAQYF	TGTGCCAGCAGCGACGGGGTGGGCTCTACCCGGGCCCAGTACTTC
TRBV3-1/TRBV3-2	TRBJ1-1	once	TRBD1	CASSQRGGRGTVGAEAFF	TGTGCCAGCAGCCAACGAGGGGGCAGGGGCACTGTCGGCGCTGAAGCTTTCTTT
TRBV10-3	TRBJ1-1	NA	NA	CATLGGPEAFF	TGTGCCACCCTAGGAGGACCTGAAGCTTTCTTT
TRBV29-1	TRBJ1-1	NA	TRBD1	CSVGDRGPYTEAFF	TGCAGCGTTGGGGACAGGGGCCCCTACACTGAAGCTTTCTTT
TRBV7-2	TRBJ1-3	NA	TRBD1	CASSLALTGAGNTIYF	TGTGCCAGCAGCTTAGCGTTGACAGGGGCTGGAAACACCATATATTTT
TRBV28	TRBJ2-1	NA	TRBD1	CASSLFGSGGYNEQFF	TGTGCCAGCAGTTTATTTGGATCAGGGGGATACAATGAGCAGTTCTTC
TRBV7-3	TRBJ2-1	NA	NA	CASSSLATVGEQFF	TGTGCCAGCAGCAGCTTGGCCACCGTGGGTGAGCAGTTCTTC
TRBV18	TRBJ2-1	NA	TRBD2	CASSLALAVRINNEQFF	TGTGCCAGCTCACTCGCTCTAGCGGTAAGAATTAACAATGAGCAGTTCTTC
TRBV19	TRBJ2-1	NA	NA	CASSWGSYNEQFF	TGTGCCAGTAGTTGGGGCTCCTACAATGAGCAGTTCTTC
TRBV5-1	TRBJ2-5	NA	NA	CASSPGGQQETQYF	TGCGCCAGCAGCCCGGGAGGACAGCAAGAGACCCAGTACTTC
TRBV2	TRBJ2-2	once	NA	CASSVGGSNTGELFF	TGTGCCAGCAGTGTGGGCGGATCGAACACCGGGGAGCTGTTTTTT
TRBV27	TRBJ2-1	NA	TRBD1	CASSFLDRVTDEQFF	TGTGCCAGCAGTTTCCTGGACAGGGTAACGGATGAGCAGTTCTTC
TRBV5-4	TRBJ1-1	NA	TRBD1	CASSAQGADTEAFF	TGTGCCAGCAGCGCACAGGGGGCCGACACTGAAGCTTTCTTT
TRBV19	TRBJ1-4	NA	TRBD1	CASNPRTGWREKLFF	TGTGCCAGTAACCCGAGGACAGGGTGGCGTGAAAAACTGTTTTTT
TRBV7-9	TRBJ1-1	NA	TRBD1	CASSLGQGVGTEAFF	TGTGCCAGCAGCTTAGGACAGGGCGTCGGCACTGAAGCTTTCTTT
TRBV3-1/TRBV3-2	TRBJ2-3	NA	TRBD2	CASRSAGAYTQYF	TGTGCCTCACGGTCCGCGGGAGCCTATACGCAGTATTTT
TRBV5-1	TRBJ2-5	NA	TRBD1	CASSFRDREGETQYF	TGCGCCAGCAGCTTCAGGGACAGGGAGGGGGAGACCCAGTACTTC
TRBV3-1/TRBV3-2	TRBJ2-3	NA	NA	CASSHRTSTDTQYF	TGTGCCAGCAGCCACCGAACTAGCACAGATACGCAGTATTTT
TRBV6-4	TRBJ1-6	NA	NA	CASSDSWQLGSPLHF	TGTGCCAGCAGTGACTCGTGGCAGTTGGGTTCACCCCTCCACTTT
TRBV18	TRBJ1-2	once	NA	CASSPKSTVEANYGYTF	TGTGCCAGCTCACCAAAATCGACAGTTGAGGCTAACTATGGCTACACCTTC
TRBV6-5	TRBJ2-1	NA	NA	CASSYSGGGYNEQFF	TGTGCCAGCAGTTATAGCGGTGGGGGATACAATGAGCAGTTCTTC
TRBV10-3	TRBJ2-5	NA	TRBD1	CAISTDDRGRETQYF	TGTGCCATCAGTACGGATGACAGGGGGCGAGAGACCCAGTACTTC
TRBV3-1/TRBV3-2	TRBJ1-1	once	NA	CASSHRENTEAFF	TGTGCCAGCAGTCACAGAGAGAACACTGAAGCTTTCTTT
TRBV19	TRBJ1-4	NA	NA	CASSIDPRPSLNEKLFF	TGTGCCAGTAGTATAGACCCCAGACCGAGCCTTAATGAAAAACTGTTTTTT
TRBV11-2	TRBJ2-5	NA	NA	CASSHLASQETQYF	TGTGCCAGCAGCCACCTAGCCAGCCAAGAGACCCAGTACTTC
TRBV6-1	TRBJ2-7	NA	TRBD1	CASSDRDRSYEQYF	TGTGCCAGCAGTGACCGGGACAGATCCTACGAGCAGTACTTC
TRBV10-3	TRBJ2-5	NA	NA	CAISWGENQETQYF	TGTGCCATCAGTTGGGGGGAGAACCAAGAGACCCAGTACTTC
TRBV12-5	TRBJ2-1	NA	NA	CASGWGWGEQFF	TGTGCTAGTGGTTGGGGCTGGGGTGAGCAGTTCTTC
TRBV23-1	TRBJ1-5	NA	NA	CASRPLRRQTQHF	TGCGCCAGCAGGCCACTACGAAGACAGACCCAGCATTTT
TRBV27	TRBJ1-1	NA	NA	CASSRIAGNTEAFF	TGTGCCAGCAGTCGAATCGCAGGGAACACTGAAGCTTTCTTT
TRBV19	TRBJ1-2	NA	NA	CASNDPFGANYGYTF	TGTGCCAGTAACGACCCGTTTGGGGCTAACTATGGCTACACCTTC
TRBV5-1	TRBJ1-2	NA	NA	CASSLKSSFNYGYTF	TGCGCCAGCAGCTTGAAAAGTAGTTTTAACTATGGCTACACCTTC
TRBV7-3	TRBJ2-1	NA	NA	CASSAGVGNEQFF	TGTGCCAGCAGCGCAGGGGTTGGGAATGAGCAGTTCTTC
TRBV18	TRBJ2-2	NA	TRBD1	CASSPRQGALDTGELFF	TGTGCCAGCTCACCTAGACAGGGGGCGCTTGACACCGGGGAGCTGTTTTTT
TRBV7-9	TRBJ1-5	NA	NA	CASSPGALGNQPQHF	TGTGCCAGCAGCCCCGGGGCTCTAGGCAATCAGCCCCAGCATTTT
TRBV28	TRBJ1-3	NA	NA	CASGPRNTIYF	TGTGCCAGCGGTCCCCGGAACACCATATATTTT
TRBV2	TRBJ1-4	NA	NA	CASSYRVGEKLFF	TGTGCCAGCAGTTACAGGGTAGGCGAAAAACTGTTTTTT
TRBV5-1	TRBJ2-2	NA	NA	CASSLDIGGRTGELFF	TGCGCCAGCAGCCTTGACATCGGGGGAAGGACCGGGGAGCTGTTTTTT
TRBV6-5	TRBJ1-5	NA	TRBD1	CASTWDRGNQPQHF	TGTGCCAGCACCTGGGACAGGGGCAATCAGCCCCAGCATTTT
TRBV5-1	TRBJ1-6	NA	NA	CASTSGVSSNSPLHF	TGCGCCAGCACCTCGGGGGTTTCAAGTAATTCACCCCTCCACTTT
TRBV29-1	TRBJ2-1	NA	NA	CSVAYLTSYNEQFF	TGCAGCGTTGCCTACCTTACCTCCTACAATGAGCAGTTCTTC
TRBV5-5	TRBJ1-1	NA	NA	CASSALGGRGEAFF	TGTGCCAGCAGCGCGCTCGGGGGACGGGGTGAAGCTTTCTTT
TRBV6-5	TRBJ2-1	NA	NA	CASSYSNGINNEQFF	TGTGCCAGCAGTTACTCAAACGGGATCAACAATGAGCAGTTCTTC
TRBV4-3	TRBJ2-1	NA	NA	CASSQDPREQFF	TGCGCCAGCAGCCAAGACCCCCGTGAGCAGTTCTTC
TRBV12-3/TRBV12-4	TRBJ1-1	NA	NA	CASSFRLDEAFF	TGTGCCAGCAGTTTTCGCCTCGATGAAGCTTTCTTT
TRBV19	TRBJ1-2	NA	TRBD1	CASSPLYGTANYGYTF	TGTGCCAGTAGCCCCCTATATGGGACAGCTAACTATGGCTACACCTTC
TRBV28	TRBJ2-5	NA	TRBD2	CASSWSGGGWETQYF	TGTGCCAGCAGTTGGTCTGGGGGGGGTTGGGAGACCCAGTACTTC
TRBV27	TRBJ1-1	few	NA	CASSPRGGLNTEAFF	TGTGCCAGCAGTCCCCGGGGGGGACTGAACACTGAAGCTTTCTTT
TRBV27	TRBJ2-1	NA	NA	CASSLEGHSYNEQFF	TGTGCCAGCAGTCTGGAGGGACACTCCTACAATGAGCAGTTCTTC
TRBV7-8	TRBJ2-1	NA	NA	CASSLDSGYYNEQFF	TGTGCCAGCAGCTTGGATTCCGGGTACTACAATGAGCAGTTCTTC
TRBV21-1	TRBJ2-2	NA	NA	CASSKLASNTGELFF	TGTGCCAGCAGCAAGCTAGCGTCGAACACCGGGGAGCTGTTTTTT
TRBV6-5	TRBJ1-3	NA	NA	CASSYDGGRTGNTIYF	TGTGCCAGCAGTTACGATGGGGGGAGGACTGGAAACACCATATATTTT
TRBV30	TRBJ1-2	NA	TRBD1	CAWRRRDRDYGYTF	TGTGCCTGGCGCCGCCGGGACAGGGACTATGGCTACACCTTC
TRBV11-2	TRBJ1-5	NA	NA	CASSLEGGYNQPQHF	TGTGCCAGCAGCCTCGAGGGGGGCTACAATCAGCCCCAGCATTTT
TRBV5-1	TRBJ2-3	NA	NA	CASSLVDTQYF	TGCGCCAGCAGCTTGGTCGATACGCAGTATTTT
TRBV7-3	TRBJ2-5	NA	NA	CASSLSLGETQYF	TGTGCCAGCAGCTTATCGCTAGGGGAGACCCAGTACTTC
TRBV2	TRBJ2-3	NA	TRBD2	CASRLAAITDTQYF	TGTGCCAGCAGACTAGCGGCGATCACAGATACGCAGTATTTT
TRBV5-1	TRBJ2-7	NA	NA	CASSGDTYEQYF	TGCGCCAGCAGCGGGGACACCTACGAGCAGTACTTC